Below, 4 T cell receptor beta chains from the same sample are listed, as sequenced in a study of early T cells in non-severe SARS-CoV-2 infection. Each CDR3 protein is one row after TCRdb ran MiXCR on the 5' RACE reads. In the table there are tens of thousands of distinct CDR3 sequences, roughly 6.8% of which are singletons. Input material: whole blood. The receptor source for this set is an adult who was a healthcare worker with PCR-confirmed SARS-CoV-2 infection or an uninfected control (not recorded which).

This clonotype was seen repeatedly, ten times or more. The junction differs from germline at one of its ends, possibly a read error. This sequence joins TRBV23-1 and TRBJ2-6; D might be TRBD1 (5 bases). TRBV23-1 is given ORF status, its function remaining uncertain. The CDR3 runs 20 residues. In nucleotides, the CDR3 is TGCGCCAGCAGTCAATCGAACGAACAGGTCGACCTCTCTGGGGCCAACGTCCGGACTTTC. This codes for CASSQSNEQVDLSGANVRTF.

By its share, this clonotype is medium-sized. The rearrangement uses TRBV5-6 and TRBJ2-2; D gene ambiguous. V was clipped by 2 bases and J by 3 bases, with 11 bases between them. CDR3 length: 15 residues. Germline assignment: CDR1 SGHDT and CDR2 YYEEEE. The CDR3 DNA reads TGTGCCAGCAGCTTAGTGGCAGGAGACACCGGGGAGCTGTTTTTT. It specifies CASSLVAGDTGELFF.

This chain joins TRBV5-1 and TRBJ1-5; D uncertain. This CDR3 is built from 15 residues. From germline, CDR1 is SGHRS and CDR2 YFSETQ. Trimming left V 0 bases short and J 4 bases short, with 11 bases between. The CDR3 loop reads CASSLDARGNQPQHF. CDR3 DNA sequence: TGCGCCAGCAGCTTGGACGCAAGAGGTAATCAGCCCCAGCATTTT. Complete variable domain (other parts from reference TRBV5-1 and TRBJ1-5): KAGVTQTPRYLIKTRGQQVTLSCSPISGHRSVSWYQQTPGQGLQFLFEYFSETQRNKGNFPGRFSGRQFSNSRSEMNVSTLELGDSALYLCASSLDARGNQPQHFGDGTRLSIL.

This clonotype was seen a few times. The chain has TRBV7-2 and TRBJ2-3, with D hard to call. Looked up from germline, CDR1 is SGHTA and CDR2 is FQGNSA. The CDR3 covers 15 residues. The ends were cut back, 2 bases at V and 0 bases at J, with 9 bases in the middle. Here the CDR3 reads CASSLRRLSTDTQYF. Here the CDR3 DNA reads TGTGCCAGCAGCTTACGACGGCTGAGCACAGATACGCAGTATTTT.